This TCR beta chain stems from a study of shared clonotypes between healthy human individuals. The assay ran at deep level. This table comes from immunoSEQ multiplex PCR, and its TCRdb copy is limited to in-frame clones, with some not included. The sample holds nearly 1 million clones, approximately 76% seen once. The investigators split CD4+ cells into a CD45RA+ naive subset and a CD45RA-negative memory subset. This clonotype originated in a man aged 18 to 35 in good health. The sequencing input was memory CD4+ T cells sorted from blood. Described subset: CD45RA-negative fraction.

The CDR3 spells CASSQDPGTGALSGYTF. The DNA for the CDR3 is TGCGCCAGCAGCCAAGACCCGGGAACAGGGGCACTAAGCGGCTACACCTTC. The chain recombines TRBV4-1 with TRBJ1-2; 7 nucleotides agree with TRBD1. Germline V gene sequence: CDR1 MGHRA, CDR2 YSYEKL. This CDR3 has 17 amino acids. V shed 0 bases, J shed 8 bases, and the junction held 15 bases outside the gene matches.